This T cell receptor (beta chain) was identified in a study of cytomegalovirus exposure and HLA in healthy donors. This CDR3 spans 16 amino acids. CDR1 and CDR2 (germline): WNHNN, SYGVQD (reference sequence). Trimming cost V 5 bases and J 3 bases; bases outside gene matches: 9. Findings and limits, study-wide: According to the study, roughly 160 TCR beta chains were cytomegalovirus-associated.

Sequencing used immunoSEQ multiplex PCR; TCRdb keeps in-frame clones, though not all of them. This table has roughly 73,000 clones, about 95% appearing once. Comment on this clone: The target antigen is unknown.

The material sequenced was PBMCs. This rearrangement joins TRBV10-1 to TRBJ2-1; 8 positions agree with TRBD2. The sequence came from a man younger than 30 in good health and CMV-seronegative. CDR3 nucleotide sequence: TGCGCCAGCAGTCCCTCCGGGGGGGGGCACTACAATGAGCAGTTCTTC. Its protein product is CASSPSGGGHYNEQFF.